Below, 2 T cell receptor beta chains from the same sample are listed, as sequenced in a study of T cell responses to AZD1222 COVID-19 vaccine (dated by TCRdb to about 2021). The time point label corresponds to: baseline before first vaccination. The library was generated by the immunoSEQ multiplex PCR assay. TCRdb stores this immuneACCESS table with in-frame sequences only. Part of the clones is absent; in the studies checked, under half of the shortfall reflects unresolved V genes, and no reason is known for the rest. The sample yields more than 100,000 clones; 90% were counted once. Approximately 1.8% of the sample rests with the top ten. The sample was peripheral blood, taken on day 0 of AZD1222 vaccination. Source of these receptors: an adult in good health.

The V gene is TRBV6-4, the J gene TRBJ1-4, with 8 positions matching TRBD1. Germline V gene data show CDR1 as MRHNA and CDR2 as SNTAGT. Unmatched junction bases numbered 10, after V lost 6 bases and J lost 7 bases. The CDR3 spans 15 residues. The DNA of the CDR3 is TGTGCCAGCAGGGCAGACAGGGGCGATCGTGAAAAACTGTTTTTT. It translates to CASRADRGDREKLFF.

In this sample, this clone turned up a few times. This same CDR3 is encoded by further DNA sequences in the sample. This chain connects TRBV10-3 to TRBJ1-2; 8 bases line up with TRBD1. This CDR3 spans 13 amino acids. V shed 6 bases and J 2 bases; nucleotides not matched to a gene: 2. Per the germline V gene, CDR1 is ENHRY and CDR2 is SYGVKD. The CDR3 DNA is TGTGCCATCAGGCAGGGGGCGAACTATGGCTACACCTTC. Amino acids: CAIRQGANYGYTF.